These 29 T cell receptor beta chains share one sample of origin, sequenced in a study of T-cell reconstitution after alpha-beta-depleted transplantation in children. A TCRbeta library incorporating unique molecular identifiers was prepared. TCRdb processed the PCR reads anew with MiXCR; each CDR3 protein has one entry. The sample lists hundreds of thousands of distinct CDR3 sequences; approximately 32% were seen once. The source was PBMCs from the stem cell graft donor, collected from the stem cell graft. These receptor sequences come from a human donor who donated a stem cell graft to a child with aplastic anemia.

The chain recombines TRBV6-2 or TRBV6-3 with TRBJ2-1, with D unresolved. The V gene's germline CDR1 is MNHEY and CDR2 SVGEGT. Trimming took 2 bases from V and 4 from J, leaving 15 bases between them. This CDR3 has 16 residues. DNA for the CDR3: TGTGCCAGCAGTTACAGTAGGGAACAGCGATACAATGAGCAGTTCTTC. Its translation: CASSYSREQRYNEQFF.

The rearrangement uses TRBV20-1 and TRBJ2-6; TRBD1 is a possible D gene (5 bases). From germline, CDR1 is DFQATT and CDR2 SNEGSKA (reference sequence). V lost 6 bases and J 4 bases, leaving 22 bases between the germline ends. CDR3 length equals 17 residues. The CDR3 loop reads CSAKDGREYSGANVLTF. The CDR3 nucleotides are TGCAGTGCGAAAGACGGCAGGGAATATTCAGGGGCCAACGTCCTGACTTTC.

The CDR3 DNA sequence: TGTGCCAGTAGGGACTCCGGGACTAGCGGGCCGAAGCAGTTCTTC. Amino acid sequence: CASRDSGTSGPKQFF. This sequence joins TRBV19 and TRBJ2-1; 12 bases align to TRBD2. The CDR3 is 15 residues long. Germline CDR1 reads LNHDA; CDR2 reads SQIVND (reference sequence). V was clipped by 6 bases and J by 11 bases; unmatched bases: 11.

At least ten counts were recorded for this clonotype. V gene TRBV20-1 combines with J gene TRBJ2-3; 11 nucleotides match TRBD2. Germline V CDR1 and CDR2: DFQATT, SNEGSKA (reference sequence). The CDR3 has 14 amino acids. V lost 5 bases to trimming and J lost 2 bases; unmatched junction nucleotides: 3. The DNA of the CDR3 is TGCAGTGCTTTAGCGGGAGGGCCCACAGATACGCAGTATTTT. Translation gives CSALAGGPTDTQYF.

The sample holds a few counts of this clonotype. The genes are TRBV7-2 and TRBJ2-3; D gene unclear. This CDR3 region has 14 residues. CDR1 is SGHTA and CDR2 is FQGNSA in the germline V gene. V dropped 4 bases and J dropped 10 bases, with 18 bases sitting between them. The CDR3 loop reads CASSSILVGSAQYF. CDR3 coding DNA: TGTGCCAGCAGCTCCATTCTAGTCGGGTCGGCGCAGTATTTT.

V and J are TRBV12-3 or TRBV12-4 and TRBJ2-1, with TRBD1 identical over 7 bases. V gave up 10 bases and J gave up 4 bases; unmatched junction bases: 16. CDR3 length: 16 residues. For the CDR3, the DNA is TGTGCCATCTCGATCCCCAGACAGGGTTCATACAATGAGCAGTTCTTC. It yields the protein CAISIPRQGSYNEQFF.

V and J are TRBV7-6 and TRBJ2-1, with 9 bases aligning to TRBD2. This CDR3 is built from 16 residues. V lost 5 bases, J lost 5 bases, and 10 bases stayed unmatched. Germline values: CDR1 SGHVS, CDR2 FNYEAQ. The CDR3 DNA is TGTGCCAGCAGCCCCGTAGCGGGAGTAGGAGACAATGAGCAGTTCTTC. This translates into CASSPVAGVGDNEQFF.

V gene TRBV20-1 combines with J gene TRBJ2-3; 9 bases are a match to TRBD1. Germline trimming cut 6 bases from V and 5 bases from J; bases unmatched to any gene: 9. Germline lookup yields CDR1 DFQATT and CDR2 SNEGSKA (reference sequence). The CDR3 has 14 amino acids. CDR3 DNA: TGCAGTGCAGCCACAGGGGGCTTTGGAGATACGCAGTATTTT. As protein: CSAATGGFGDTQYF.

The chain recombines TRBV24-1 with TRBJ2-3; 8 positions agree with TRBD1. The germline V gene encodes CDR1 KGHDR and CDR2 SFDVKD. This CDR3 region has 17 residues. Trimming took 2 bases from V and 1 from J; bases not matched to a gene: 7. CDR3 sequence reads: CATSDSWTGIRTDTQYF. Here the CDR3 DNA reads TGTGCCACCAGTGATTCCTGGACAGGGATACGCACAGATACGCAGTATTTT.

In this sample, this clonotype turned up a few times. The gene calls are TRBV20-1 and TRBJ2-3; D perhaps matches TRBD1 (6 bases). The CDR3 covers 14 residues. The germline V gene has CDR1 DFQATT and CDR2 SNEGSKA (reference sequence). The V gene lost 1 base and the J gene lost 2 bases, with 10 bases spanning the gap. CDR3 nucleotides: TGCAGTGCTAGAGCCGCAGGGGCCACAGATACGCAGTATTTT. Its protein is CSARAAGATDTQYF.

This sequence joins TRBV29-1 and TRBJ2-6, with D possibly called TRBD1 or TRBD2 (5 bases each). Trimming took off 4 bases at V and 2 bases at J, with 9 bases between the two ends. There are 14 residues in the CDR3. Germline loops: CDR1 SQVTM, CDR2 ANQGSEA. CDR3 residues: CSVGLGAGANVLTF. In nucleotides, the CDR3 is TGCAGCGTTGGATTGGGGGCTGGGGCCAACGTCCTGACTTTC.

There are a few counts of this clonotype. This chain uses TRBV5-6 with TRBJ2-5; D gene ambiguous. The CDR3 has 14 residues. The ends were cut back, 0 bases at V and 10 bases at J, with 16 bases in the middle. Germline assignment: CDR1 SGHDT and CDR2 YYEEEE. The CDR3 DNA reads TGTGCCAGCAGCTTGGGACCGTCCGTTAGCAACCAGTACTTC. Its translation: CASSLGPSVSNQYF.

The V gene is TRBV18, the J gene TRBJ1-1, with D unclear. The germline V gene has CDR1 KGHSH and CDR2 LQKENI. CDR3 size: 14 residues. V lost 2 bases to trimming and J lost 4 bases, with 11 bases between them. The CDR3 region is CASSPVGYSTEAFF. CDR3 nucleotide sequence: TGTGCCAGCTCACCAGTAGGCTATAGCACTGAAGCTTTCTTT.

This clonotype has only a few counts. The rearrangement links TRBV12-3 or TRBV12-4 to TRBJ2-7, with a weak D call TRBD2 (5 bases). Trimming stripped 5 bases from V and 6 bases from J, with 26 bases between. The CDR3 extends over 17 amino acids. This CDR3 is CASSTTPLLAGGSEQYF. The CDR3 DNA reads TGTGCCAGCAGTACCACCCCCTTGCTAGCAGGAGGAAGCGAGCAGTACTTC.

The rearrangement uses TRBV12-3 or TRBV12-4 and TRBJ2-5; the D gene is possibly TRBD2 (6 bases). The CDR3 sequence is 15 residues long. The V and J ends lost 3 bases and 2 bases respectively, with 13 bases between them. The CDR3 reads CASSFTLGSQETQYF. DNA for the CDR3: TGTGCCAGCAGTTTCACTCTCGGGAGTCAAGAGACCCAGTACTTC.

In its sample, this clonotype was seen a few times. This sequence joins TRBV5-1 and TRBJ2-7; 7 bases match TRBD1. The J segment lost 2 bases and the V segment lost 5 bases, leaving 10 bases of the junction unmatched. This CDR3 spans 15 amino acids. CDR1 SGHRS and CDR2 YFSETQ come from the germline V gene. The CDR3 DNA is TGCGCCAGCAGGGGAACCGGGACAGAGACCTACGAGCAGTACTTC. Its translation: CASRGTGTETYEQYF. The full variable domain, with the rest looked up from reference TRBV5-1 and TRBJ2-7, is KAGVTQTPRYLIKTRGQQVTLSCSPISGHRSVSWYQQTPGQGLQFLFEYFSETQRNKGNFPGRFSGRQFSNSRSEMNVSTLELGDSALYLCASRGTGTETYEQYFGPGTRLTVT.

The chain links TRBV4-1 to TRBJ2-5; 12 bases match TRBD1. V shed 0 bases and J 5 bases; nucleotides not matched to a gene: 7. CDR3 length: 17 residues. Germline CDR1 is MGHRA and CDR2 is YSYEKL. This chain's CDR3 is CASSQDLGTGGRETQYF. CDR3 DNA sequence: TGCGCCAGCAGCCAAGATTTGGGGACAGGGGGCCGGGAGACCCAGTACTTC.

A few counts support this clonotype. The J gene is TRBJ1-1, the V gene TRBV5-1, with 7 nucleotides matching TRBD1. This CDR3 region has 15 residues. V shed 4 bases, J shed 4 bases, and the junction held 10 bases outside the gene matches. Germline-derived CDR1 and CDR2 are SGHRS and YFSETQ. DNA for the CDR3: TGCGCCAGCAGCCGAGGACAGGACTTACTCACTGAAGCTTTCTTT. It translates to CASSRGQDLLTEAFF.

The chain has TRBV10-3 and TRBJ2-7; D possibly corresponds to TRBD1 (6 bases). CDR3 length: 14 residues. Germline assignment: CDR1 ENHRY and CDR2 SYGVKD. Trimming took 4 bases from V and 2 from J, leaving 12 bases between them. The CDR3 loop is CAISGTQGPYEQYF. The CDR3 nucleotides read TGTGCCATCAGTGGAACCCAGGGGCCCTACGAGCAGTACTTC.

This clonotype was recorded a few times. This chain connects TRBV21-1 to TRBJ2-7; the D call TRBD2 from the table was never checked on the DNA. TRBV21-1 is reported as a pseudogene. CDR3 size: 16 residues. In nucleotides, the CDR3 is TGTGCCAGCAGCCTGAGCCGGGACAAGCCTAGATCCGAGCAGTACGTC. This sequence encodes CASSLSRDKPRSEQYV.

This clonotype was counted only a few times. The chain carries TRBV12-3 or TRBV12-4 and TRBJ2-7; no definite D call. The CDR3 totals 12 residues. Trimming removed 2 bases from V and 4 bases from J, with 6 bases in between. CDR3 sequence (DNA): TGTGCCAGCAGTTTATTCGGGTACGAGCAGTACTTC. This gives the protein CASSLFGYEQYF.

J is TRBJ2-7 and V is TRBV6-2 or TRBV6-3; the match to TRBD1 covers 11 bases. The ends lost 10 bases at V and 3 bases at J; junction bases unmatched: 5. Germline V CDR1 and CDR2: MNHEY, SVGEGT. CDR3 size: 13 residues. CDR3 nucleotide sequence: TGTGCCATCAAAGGGACAGGGGGCTACGAGCAGTACTTC. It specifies CAIKGTGGYEQYF.

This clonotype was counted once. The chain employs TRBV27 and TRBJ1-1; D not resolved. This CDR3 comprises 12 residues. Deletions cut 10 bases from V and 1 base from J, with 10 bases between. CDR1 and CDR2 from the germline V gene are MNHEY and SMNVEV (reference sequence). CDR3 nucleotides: TGTGCCACCCGGTGGAGGAACACTGAAGCTTTCTTT. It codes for CATRWRNTEAFF.

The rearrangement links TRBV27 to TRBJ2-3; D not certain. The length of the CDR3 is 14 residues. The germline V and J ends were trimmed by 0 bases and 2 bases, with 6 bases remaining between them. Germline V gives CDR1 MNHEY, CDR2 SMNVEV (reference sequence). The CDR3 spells CASSLSRNTDTQYF. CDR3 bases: TGTGCCAGCAGTTTATCGAGAAACACAGATACGCAGTATTTT.

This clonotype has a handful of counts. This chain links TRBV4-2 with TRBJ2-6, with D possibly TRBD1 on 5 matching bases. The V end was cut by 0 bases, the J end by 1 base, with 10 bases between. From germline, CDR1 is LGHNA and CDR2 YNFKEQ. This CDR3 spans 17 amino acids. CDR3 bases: TGTGCCAGCAGCCAAGATAGGGGCACATCTGGGGCCAACGTCCTGACTTTC. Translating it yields CASSQDRGTSGANVLTF.

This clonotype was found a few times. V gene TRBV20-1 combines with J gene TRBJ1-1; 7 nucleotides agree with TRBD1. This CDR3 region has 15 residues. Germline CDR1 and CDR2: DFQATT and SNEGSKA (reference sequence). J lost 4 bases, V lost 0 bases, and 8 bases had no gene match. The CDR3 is CSARDKTGSVTEAFF. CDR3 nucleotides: TGCAGTGCTAGAGATAAGACAGGGTCCGTCACTGAAGCTTTCTTT.

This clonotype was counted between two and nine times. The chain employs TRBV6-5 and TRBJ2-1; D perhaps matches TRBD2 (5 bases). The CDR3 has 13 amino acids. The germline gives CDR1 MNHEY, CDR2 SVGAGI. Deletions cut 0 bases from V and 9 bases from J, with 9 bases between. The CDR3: CASSYSEDGEQFF. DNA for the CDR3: TGTGCCAGCAGTTACTCGGAGGACGGTGAGCAGTTCTTC.

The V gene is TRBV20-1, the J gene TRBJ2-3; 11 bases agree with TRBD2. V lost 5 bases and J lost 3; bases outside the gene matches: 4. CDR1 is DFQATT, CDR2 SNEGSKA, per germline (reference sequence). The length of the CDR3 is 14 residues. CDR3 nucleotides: TGCAGTGCTCATCGGACTAGCGGGACAGATACGCAGTATTTT. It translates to CSAHRTSGTDTQYF.

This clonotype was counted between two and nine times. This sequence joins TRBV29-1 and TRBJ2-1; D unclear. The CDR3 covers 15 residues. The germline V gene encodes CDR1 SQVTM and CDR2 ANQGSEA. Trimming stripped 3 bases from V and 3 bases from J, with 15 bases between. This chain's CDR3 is CSVDPPIRHYNEQFF. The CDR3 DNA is TGCAGCGTTGATCCCCCCATCAGGCACTACAATGAGCAGTTCTTC.